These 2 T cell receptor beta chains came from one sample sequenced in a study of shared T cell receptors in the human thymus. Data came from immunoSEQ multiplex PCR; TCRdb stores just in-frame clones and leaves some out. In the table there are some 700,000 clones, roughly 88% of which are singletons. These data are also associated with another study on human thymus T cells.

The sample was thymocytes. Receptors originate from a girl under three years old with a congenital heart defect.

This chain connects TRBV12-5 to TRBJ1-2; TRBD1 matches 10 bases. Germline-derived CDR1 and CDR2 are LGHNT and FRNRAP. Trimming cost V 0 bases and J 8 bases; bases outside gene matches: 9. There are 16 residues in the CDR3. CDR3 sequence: CASGLVRQGASVGYTF. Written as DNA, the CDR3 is TGTGCTAGTGGTTTGGTCCGACAGGGGGCGAGTGTGGGCTACACCTTC. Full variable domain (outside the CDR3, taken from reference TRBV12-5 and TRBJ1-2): DARVTQTPRHKVTEMGQEVTMRCQPILGHNTVFWYRQTMMQGLELLAYFRNRAPLDDSGMPKDRFSAEMPDATLATLKIQPSEPRDSAVYFCASGLVRQGASVGYTFGSGTRLTVV.

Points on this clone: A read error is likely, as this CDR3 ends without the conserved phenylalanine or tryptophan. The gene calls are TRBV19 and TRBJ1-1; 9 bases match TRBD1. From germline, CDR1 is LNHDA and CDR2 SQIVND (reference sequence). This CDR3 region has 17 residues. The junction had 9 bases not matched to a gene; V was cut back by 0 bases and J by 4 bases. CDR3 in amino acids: CASSIDHRGQGSTEAFL. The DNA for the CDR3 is TGTGCCAGTAGTATAGACCACCGGGGACAGGGATCCACTGAAGCTTTCCTT.